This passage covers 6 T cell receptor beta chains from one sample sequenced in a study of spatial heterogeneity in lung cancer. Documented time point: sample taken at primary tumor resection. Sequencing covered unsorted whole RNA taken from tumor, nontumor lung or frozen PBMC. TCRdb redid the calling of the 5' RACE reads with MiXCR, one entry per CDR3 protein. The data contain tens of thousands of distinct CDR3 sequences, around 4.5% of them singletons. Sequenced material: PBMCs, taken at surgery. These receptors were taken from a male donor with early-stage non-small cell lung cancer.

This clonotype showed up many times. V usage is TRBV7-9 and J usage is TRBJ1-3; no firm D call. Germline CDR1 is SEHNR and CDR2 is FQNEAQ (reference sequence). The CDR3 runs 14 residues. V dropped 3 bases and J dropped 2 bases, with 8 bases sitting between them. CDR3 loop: CASSLSRAGNTIYF. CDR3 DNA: TGTGCCAGCAGCTTGTCCAGAGCTGGAAACACCATATATTTT.

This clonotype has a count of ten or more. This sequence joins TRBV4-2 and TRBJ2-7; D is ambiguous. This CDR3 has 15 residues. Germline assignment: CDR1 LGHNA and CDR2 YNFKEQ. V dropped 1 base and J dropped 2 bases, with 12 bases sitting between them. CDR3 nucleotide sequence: TGTGCCAGCAGCCAAGCCTCGGGCGCGGCCTACGAGCAGTACTTC. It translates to CASSQASGAAYEQYF.

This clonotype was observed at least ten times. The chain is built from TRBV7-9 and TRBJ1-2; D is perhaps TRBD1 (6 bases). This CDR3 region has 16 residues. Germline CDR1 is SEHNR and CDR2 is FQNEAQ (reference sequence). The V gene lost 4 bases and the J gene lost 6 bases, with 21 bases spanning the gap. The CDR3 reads CASSSPTGTHLNGYTF. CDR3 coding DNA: TGTGCCAGCAGCTCTCCCACAGGGACTCACTTGAATGGCTACACCTTC.

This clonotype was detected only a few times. The CDR3 nucleotides are TGTGCCAGCAGTCCGAGTGGGGGCGACTATGGCTACACCTTC. It specifies CASSPSGGDYGYTF. J is TRBJ1-2 and V is TRBV27; D perhaps matches TRBD1 (6 bases). Germline V gene lookup returns CDR1 MNHEY and CDR2 SMNVEV (reference sequence). V was cut by 5 bases and J by 3 bases, with 13 bases left in between. This CDR3 has 14 residues.

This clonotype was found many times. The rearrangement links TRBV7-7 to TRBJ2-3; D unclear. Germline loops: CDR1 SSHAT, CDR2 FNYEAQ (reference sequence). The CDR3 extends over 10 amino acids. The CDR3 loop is CGRIGDTQYF. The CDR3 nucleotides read TGTGGAAGAATAGGGGATACGCAGTATTTT. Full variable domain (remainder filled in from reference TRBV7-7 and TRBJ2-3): GAGVSQSPRYKVTKRGQDVTLRCDPISSHATLYWYQQALGQGPEFLTYFNYEAQPDKSGLPSDRFSAERPEGSISTLTIQRTEQRDSAMYRCGRIGDTQYFGPGTRLTVL.

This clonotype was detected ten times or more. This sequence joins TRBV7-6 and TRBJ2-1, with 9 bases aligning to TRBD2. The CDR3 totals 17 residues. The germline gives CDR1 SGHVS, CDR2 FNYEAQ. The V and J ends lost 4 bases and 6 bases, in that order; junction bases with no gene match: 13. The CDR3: CASSSQTSGLSTNEQFF. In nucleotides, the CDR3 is TGTGCCAGCAGCTCGCAGACTAGCGGTTTAAGTACCAATGAGCAGTTCTTC.